This T cell receptor beta chain comes out of a study of cytomegalovirus exposure and HLA in healthy donors. Across the whole study: From HLA-typed donors, an early data release held around 85 million unique TCRs.

Concerning this clone itself: The antigen remains unidentified.

Unmatched junction bases numbered 10, after V lost 3 bases and J lost 10 bases. The CDR3 covers 15 residues. Germline V gene lookup returns CDR1 SGHTA and CDR2 FQGNSA. Overall study results and limits: There were several of the most significant clusters that appeared linked to common viral pathogens in a later analysis.

The PCR used 60 Vbeta and 13 Jbeta primers. The protocol was immunoSEQ multiplex PCR, while the TCRdb copy is restricted to in-frame clones and leaves out a portion. Recorded for this sample: fewer than 110,000 clones. The chain carries TRBV7-2 and TRBJ2-1, with TRBD1 matching over 9 bases. The TCR originated in a man aged 35 to 55 in good health and CMV-seronegative. Sequencing was carried out using PBMCs. This chain's CDR3 is CASSLGGQGLWEQFF. CDR3 bases: TGTGCCAGCAGCTTGGGGGGACAGGGATTATGGGAGCAGTTCTTC.